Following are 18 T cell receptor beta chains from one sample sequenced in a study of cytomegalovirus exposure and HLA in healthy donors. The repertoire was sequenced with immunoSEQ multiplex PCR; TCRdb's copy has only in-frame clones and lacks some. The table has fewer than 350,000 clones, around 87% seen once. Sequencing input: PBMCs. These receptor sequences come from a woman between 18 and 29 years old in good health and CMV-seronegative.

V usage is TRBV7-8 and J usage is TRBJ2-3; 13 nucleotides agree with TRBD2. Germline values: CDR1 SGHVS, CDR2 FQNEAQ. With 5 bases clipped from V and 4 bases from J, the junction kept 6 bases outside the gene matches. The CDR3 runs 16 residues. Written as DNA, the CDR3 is TGTGCCAGCAGCCTAGGACTAGCGGGAGTTCCAGATACGCAGTATTTT. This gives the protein CASSLGLAGVPDTQYF.

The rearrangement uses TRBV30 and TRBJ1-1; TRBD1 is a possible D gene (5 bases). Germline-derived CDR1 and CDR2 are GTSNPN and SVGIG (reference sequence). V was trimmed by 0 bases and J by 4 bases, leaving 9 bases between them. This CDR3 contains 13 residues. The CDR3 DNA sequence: TGTGCCTGGAGTGTATTACAGGCCACTGAAGCTTTCTTT. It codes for CAWSVLQATEAFF.

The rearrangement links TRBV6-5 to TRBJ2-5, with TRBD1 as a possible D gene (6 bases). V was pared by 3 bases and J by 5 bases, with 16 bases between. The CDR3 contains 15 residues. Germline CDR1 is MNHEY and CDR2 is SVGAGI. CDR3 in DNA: TGTGCCAGCAGTTATTCTGACAGGCGAGAGGAGACCCAGTACTTC. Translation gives CASSYSDRREETQYF.

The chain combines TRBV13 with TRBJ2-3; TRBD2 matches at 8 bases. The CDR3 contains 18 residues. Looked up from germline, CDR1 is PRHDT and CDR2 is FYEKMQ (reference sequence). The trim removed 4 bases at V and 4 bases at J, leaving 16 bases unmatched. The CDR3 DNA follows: TGTGCCAGCAGCTCGTGGACTAGCAAAGGCGGGGCAGCAGATACGCAGTATTTT. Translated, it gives CASSSWTSKGGAADTQYF.

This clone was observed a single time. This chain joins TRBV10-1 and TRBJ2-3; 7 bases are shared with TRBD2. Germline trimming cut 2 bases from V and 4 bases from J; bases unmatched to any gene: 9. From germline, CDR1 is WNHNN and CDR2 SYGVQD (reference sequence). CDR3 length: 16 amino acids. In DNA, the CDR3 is TGCGCCAGCAGTGAGAAGGGCGGGAGAATCCCAGATACGCAGTATTTT. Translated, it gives CASSEKGGRIPDTQYF.

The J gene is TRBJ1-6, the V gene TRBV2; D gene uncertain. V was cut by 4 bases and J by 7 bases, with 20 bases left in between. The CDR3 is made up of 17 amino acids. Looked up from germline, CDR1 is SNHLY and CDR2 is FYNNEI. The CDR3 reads CASSGRSSTRSNSPLHF. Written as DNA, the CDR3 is TGTGCCAGCAGTGGAAGGAGTTCGACCCGTTCGAATTCACCCCTCCACTTT.

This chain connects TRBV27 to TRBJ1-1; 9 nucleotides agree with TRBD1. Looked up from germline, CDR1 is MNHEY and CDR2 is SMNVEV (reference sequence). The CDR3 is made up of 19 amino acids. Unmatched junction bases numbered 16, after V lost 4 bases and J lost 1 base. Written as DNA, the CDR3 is TGTGCCAGCAGTTCGACAGGGGGGAGGCAAATGGTCCGGAACACTGAAGCTTTCTTT. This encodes CASSSTGGRQMVRNTEAFF.

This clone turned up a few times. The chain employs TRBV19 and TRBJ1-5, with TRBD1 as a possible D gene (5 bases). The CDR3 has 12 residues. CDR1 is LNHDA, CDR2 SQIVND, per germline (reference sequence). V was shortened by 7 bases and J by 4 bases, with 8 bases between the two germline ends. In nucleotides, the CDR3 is TGTGCCAGTATGGGGGGTAATCAGCCCCAGCATTTT. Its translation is CASMGGNQPQHF.

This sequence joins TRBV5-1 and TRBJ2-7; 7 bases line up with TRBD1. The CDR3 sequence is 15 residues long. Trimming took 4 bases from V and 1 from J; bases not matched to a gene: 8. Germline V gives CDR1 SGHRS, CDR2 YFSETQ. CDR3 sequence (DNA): TGCGCCAGCAGCGCCGGGACAGAGAGGTCCTACGAGCAGTACTTC. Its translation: CASSAGTERSYEQYF.

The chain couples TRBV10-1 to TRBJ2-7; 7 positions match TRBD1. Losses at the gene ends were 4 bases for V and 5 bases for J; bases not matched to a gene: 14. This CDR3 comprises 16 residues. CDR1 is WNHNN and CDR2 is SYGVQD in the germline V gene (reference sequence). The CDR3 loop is CASSGYRDSVRHEQYF. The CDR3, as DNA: TGCGCCAGCAGTGGCTACCGGGACAGTGTCCGCCACGAGCAGTACTTC.

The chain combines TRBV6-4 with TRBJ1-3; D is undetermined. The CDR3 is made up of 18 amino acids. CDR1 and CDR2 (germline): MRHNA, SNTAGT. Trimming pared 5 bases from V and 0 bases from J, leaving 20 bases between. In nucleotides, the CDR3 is TGTGCCAGCAGTCGCCCGCTAAAACAGCCGCCCTCTGGAAACACCATATATTTT. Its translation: CASSRPLKQPPSGNTIYF.

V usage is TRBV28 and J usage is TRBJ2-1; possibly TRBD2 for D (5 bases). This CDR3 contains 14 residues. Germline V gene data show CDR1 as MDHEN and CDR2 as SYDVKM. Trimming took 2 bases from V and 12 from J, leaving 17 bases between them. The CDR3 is CASSLTPSQRVQFF. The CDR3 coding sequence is TGTGCCAGCAGTTTAACCCCTAGCCAAAGGGTGCAGTTCTTC.

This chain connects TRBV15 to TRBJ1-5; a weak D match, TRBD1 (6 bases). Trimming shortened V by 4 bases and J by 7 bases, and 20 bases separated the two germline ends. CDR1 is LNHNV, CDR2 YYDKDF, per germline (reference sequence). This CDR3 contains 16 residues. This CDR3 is CATSTGYRVLGQPQHF. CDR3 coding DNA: TGTGCCACCAGCACGGGCTACAGGGTATTAGGACAGCCCCAGCATTTT.

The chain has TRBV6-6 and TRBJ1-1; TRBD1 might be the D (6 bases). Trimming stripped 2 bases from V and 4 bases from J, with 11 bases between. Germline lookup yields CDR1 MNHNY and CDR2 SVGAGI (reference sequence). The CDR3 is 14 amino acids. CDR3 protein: CASSYGGAGTEAFF. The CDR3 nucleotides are TGTGCCAGCAGTTACGGGGGGGCCGGCACTGAAGCTTTCTTT.

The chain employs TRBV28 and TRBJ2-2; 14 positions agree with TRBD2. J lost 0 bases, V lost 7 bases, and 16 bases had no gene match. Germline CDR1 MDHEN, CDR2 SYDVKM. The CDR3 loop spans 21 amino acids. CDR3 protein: CASTNVRGTSGSKANTGELFF. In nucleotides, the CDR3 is TGTGCCAGCACAAACGTGAGGGGGACTAGCGGGAGTAAGGCGAACACCGGGGAGCTGTTTTTT. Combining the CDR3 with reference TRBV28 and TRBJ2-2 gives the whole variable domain DVKVTQSSRYLVKRTGEKVFLECVQDMDHENMFWYRQDPGLGLRLIYFSYDVKMKEKGDIPEGYSVSREKKERFSLILESASTNQTSMYLCASTNVRGTSGSKANTGELFFGEGSRLTVL.

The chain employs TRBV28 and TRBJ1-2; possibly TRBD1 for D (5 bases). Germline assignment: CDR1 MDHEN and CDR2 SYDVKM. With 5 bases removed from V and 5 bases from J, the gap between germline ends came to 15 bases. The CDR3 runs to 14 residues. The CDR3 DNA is TGTGCCAGCAGTGTGGGTCAGGGTGGTTATGGCTACACCTTC. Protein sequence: CASSVGQGGYGYTF.

CDR3 residues: CASSGRAYNEQFF. The CDR3 DNA is TGTGCCAGCAGCGGGAGGGCCTACAATGAGCAGTTCTTC. The chain combines TRBV9 with TRBJ2-1; TRBD2 might be the D (6 bases). Trimming pared 3 bases from V and 2 bases from J, leaving 6 bases between. This CDR3 contains 13 residues. From germline, CDR1 is SGDLS and CDR2 YYNGEE.

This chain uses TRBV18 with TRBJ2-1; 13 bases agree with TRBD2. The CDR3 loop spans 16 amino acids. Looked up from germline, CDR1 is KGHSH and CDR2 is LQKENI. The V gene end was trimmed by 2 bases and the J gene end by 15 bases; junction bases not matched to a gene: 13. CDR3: CASSPTSPGGLAGPFF. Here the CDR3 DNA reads TGTGCCAGCTCACCAACTTCCCCAGGGGGACTAGCGGGGCCGTTCTTC.